These T cell receptor beta chains were read from a single sample in a study of blood T cell repertoires in COVID-19. Data came from immunoSEQ multiplex PCR; TCRdb stores just in-frame clones and leaves some out. This sample has 45,000 to 50,000 clones; more than 75% occur once, and the top ten carry approximately 10%. Material: peripheral blood. The receptors shown here come from a man between 45 and 60 years old with active COVID-19. Each CDR3 is given with its conserved first and last residue. D genes are given only for firm matches. Clone sizes are given selectively: once, few, many, or a class where the clone is expanded.

clone_size d_call j_call v_call cdr3_aa cdr3_nt
once NA TRBJ2-3 TRBV3-1/TRBV3-2 CASSQNRVDTQYF TGTGCCAGCAGCCAAAACAGGGTAGATACGCAGTATTTT
NA NA TRBJ2-7 TRBV18 CASSPKNSGSYEQYF TGTGCCAGCTCACCAAAGAATAGCGGCTCCTACGAGCAGTACTTC
NA NA TRBJ2-3 TRBV7-3 CASSPEPGSTDTQYF TGTGCCAGCAGCCCGGAGCCCGGTAGCACAGATACGCAGTATTTT
NA NA TRBJ2-1 TRBV9 CASSVAGSYNEQFF TGTGCCAGCAGCGTAGCGGGATCCTACAATGAGCAGTTCTTC
NA NA TRBJ2-2 TRBV15 CATSRGAGSTGELFF TGTGCCACCAGCAGAGGGGCTGGATCGACCGGGGAGCTGTTTTTT
NA NA TRBJ1-3 TRBV5-4 CASRSFSGNTIYF TGTGCCAGCAGGTCGTTCTCTGGAAACACCATATATTTT
NA TRBD1 TRBJ2-2 TRBV28 CASSPPRQGLGGELFF TGTGCCAGCAGTCCACCCAGACAGGGGTTAGGCGGGGAGCTGTTTTTT
NA NA TRBJ1-1 TRBV7-9 CASSPGGKAFF TGTGCCAGCAGCCCTGGCGGGAAAGCTTTCTTT
NA NA TRBJ1-2 TRBV3-1/TRBV3-2 CASSQGPGSGGYTF TGTGCCAGCAGCCAAGGGCCGGGGAGCGGAGGCTACACCTTC
NA TRBD1 TRBJ1-2 TRBV5-1 CASSSIRGGPNRGYTF TGCGCCAGCAGCTCGATTCGAGGGGGCCCTAATCGGGGCTACACCTTC
once NA TRBJ2-2 TRBV2 CASSARGGGTRELFF TGTGCCAGCAGTGCCCGGGGAGGGGGAACTAGGGAGCTGTTTTTT
NA NA TRBJ1-5 TRBV10-2 CASSRGVNNQPQHF TGCGCCAGCAGTCGGGGTGTAAACAATCAGCCCCAGCATTTT
once NA TRBJ2-5 TRBV7-9 CASSLGWGGGNQETQYF TGTGCCAGCAGCTTAGGCTGGGGAGGAGGGAACCAAGAGACCCAGTACTTC
NA NA TRBJ2-3 TRBV5-1 CASSLAGEGTDTQYF TGCGCCAGCAGCTTGGCGGGGGAGGGCACAGATACGCAGTATTTT
NA TRBD2 TRBJ2-2 TRBV9 CASISGSGGENTGELFF TGTGCCAGCATCTCTGGCTCGGGAGGAGAGAACACCGGGGAGCTGTTTTTT
NA TRBD1 TRBJ2-5 TRBV18 CASSPPTGFQETQYF TGTGCCAGCTCACCACCGACAGGGTTCCAAGAGACCCAGTACTTC